This T cell receptor (beta chain) was sequenced for a study of T cell responses to AZD1222 COVID-19 vaccine. Sequencing used immunoSEQ multiplex PCR; TCRdb keeps in-frame clones, though not all of them. This sample has 100,000 to 150,000 clones; 88% occur once, and the top ten carry around 6%. There are 15 residues in the CDR3. CDR1 SGHNT and CDR2 YYREEE come from the germline V gene (reference sequence). Trimming took off 4 bases at V and 4 bases at J, with 15 bases between the two ends. The source is an adult in good health. V gene TRBV5-4 combines with J gene TRBJ1-5, with a tentative D call TRBD1 (5 bases). Sequencing was performed on peripheral blood, taken on day 0 of AZD1222 vaccination. In DNA form, the CDR3 reads TGTGCCAGCAGCATGGGACCGCCGGGGAATCAGCCCCAGCATTTT. Translation: CASSMGPPGNQPQHF.